This T cell receptor (beta chain) is drawn from a study of blood T cells in healthy people across ages. Looking at the study overall: There was about one barcoded beta molecule captured by template switching per two T cells.

PCR was performed a second time for roughly 7 to 11 cycles using a sample-barcoded 5' primer and a J-beta primer mix. TCRdb ran MiXCR on the 5' RACE reads and lists one entry per CDR3 protein. The sample lists about 670,000 distinct CDR3 sequences; roughly half were seen once. The CDR3 runs 13 residues. V gave up 0 bases and J gave up 5 bases, with 6 bases separating them. Germline values: CDR1 SGHRS, CDR2 YFSETQ. This clonotype was detected ten times or more. Its antigen is currently unknown. Study-wide results and limits: Calculation of diversity from one million T cells yielded estimates considered to be underestimates. Without sorted subsets, naive and antigen-experienced compartments could not be conclusively compared.

The specimen was blood. The sequence came from an elderly woman in good health. The gene calls are TRBV5-1 and TRBJ1-5; D is unresolved. CDR3 residues: CASSLDPDQPQHF. For the CDR3, the DNA is TGCGCCAGCAGCTTGGACCCGGATCAGCCCCAGCATTTT.